This TCR beta chain was sequenced during a study of control samples from healthy donors and cancer patients. TCRdb keeps only in-frame clones here, not all; method: immunoSEQ multiplex PCR. Found here are 57,000 or so clones, 85% to 90% of them singletons; the top ten hold about 6.5%. V lost 5 bases and J lost 5, with 29 bases in between. The CDR3 has 19 residues. Germline CDR1 and CDR2: KGHDR and SFDVKD. Sequencing was carried out using PBMCs. The chain joins TRBV24-1 to TRBJ2-5; D possibly matches TRBD1 or TRBD2 (6 bases each). The TCR was taken from a man aged 55 to 70 with colorectal cancer. Here the CDR3 DNA reads TGTGCCACCAGTGGGCGAACTAGGGACATTCGGATTGGGGGGGAGACCCAGTACTTC. Translation: CATSGRTRDIRIGGETQYF.